Each of the 23 T cell receptor beta chains below was sequenced from the same sample in a study of post-analysis software for immune sequencing data. Notes on the study in general: With TRBV5-6, TRBV5-1 and TRBV20-1 included, roughly five TRBV segments were more frequent in patients than in controls.

These TCRs' antigens remain unknown. Each TCR beta cDNA library carried unique molecular identifiers. TCRdb reprocessed the PCR reads with MiXCR, giving one entry per CDR3 protein. The table includes hundreds of thousands of distinct CDR3 sequences, roughly 29% detected once. Sequenced: blood. The receptors derive from a girl between 5 and 17 years old with multiple sclerosis.

This clonotype was seen at least ten times. The chain combines TRBV28 with TRBJ2-3; D perhaps matches TRBD2 (6 bases). CDR1 is MDHEN, CDR2 SYDVKM, per germline. Trimming removed 8 bases from V and 2 bases from J, with 17 bases in between. The CDR3 has 15 residues. The chain's CDR3 is CASGVFSGDTDTQYF. The DNA of the CDR3 is TGTGCCAGCGGGGTTTTTAGCGGAGACACAGATACGCAGTATTTT.

J is TRBJ2-3 and V is TRBV10-3, with a weak D call TRBD2 (6 bases). Germline CDR1 ENHRY, CDR2 SYGVKD. The CDR3 consists of 16 residues. V lost 6 bases to trimming and J lost 4 bases, with 20 bases between them. The CDR3 bases are TGTGCCATCAGCTTTGGGGCTCCCGGGGGAGCAGATACGCAGTATTTT. Residues: CAISFGAPGGADTQYF.

This clonotype was seen more than once but under ten times. The V call is TRBV27, the J call TRBJ2-4; the D gene is possibly TRBD2 (5 bases). The CDR3 is 15 residues long. The germline gives CDR1 MNHEY, CDR2 SMNVEV (reference sequence). V was pared by 2 bases and J by 13 bases, with 21 bases between. The CDR3 nucleotides are TGTGCCAGCAGTTTAAAGAGGGCACCGGCGGGTGAGCAGTACTTC. As protein: CASSLKRAPAGEQYF.

This sequence joins TRBV6-5 and TRBJ1-6; D is unresolved. The CDR3 has 14 amino acids. Between the trimmed V and J ends, which lost 6 bases and 8 bases, there was a span of 14 bases. Germline values: CDR1 MNHEY, CDR2 SVGAGI. Here the CDR3 reads CASRRLTRDSPLHF. CDR3 nucleotides: TGTGCCAGCAGAAGATTGACCCGGGATTCACCCCTCCACTTT.

This clonotype has only a few counts. This chain links TRBV20-1 with TRBJ2-5, with 14 bases that match TRBD2. Germline CDR1 DFQATT, CDR2 SNEGSKA (reference sequence). J was trimmed by 1 base and V by 6 bases; bases with no gene match: 16. The CDR3 contains 19 residues. The CDR3 region has the DNA TGCAGTGCCGGCCACCCGGGACTAGCGGGAGATCTACTCCAAGAGACCCAGTACTTC. Amino acid sequence: CSAGHPGLAGDLLQETQYF.

The rearrangement uses TRBV28 and TRBJ2-1; TRBD2 agrees at 7 bases. The CDR3 spans 16 residues. CDR1 is MDHEN, CDR2 SYDVKM, per germline. V trimming: 5 bases; J trimming: 4 bases; junction bases outside the gene matches: 11. CDR3 region: CASSRGGSALYNEQFF. CDR3 nucleotides: TGTGCCAGCAGTAGGGGAGGGTCTGCCCTTTACAATGAGCAGTTCTTC.

This clonotype turned up a few times. This rearrangement joins TRBV7-9 to TRBJ2-7; D perhaps matches TRBD2 (5 bases). The V gene lost 4 bases and the J gene lost 0 bases, with 19 bases spanning the gap. Germline V lookup: CDR1 SEHNR, CDR2 FQNEAQ (reference sequence). This CDR3 region has 17 residues. The chain's CDR3 is CASSSPLRHAGSYEQYF. The CDR3 nucleotides read TGTGCCAGCAGCTCTCCCCTCCGTCACGCGGGCTCCTACGAGCAGTACTTC.

The J gene is TRBJ1-1, the V gene TRBV15; D remains unclear. Germline V CDR1 and CDR2: LNHNV, YYDKDF (reference sequence). The CDR3 extends over 13 amino acids. V was pared by 0 bases and J by 8 bases, with 10 bases between. CDR3 nucleotides: TGTGCCACCAGCAGAGATGCGGTAGGGGAAGCTTTCTTT. This codes for CATSRDAVGEAFF.

The chain couples TRBV12-3 or TRBV12-4 to TRBJ2-3, with D tentatively TRBD1 (6 bases). The CDR3 sequence is 11 residues long. Trimming removed 7 bases from V and 10 bases from J, with 12 bases in between. The CDR3 loop is CASMTGHAQYF. CDR3 coding DNA: TGTGCCAGCATGACAGGCCATGCGCAGTATTTT.

With respect to this clonotype: This may be a read error, as it is one base from a much larger clone. The gene calls are TRBV29-1 and TRBJ2-5, with 9 bases aligning to TRBD2. Trimming removed 5 bases from V and 11 bases from J; junction bases left unmatched: 18. The CDR3 has 15 residues. The germline V gene encodes CDR1 SQVTM and CDR2 ANQGSEA. CDR3 nucleotides: TGCAGCGTTCCTCCTGGGACTAGCTCGATCGGTGAGCAGTACTTC. Translated: CSVPPGTSSIGEQYF.

This clonotype occurred a few times. The V gene is TRBV18, the J gene TRBJ2-1, with D unresolved. V was shortened by 4 bases and J by 7 bases, with 8 bases between the two germline ends. Germline lookup yields CDR1 KGHSH and CDR2 LQKENI. The CDR3 has 12 residues. The CDR3, as DNA: TGTGCCAGCTCACTCACTGCGAATGAGCAGTTCTTC. Its translation is CASSLTANEQFF.

In this sample, this clonotype turned up a few times. The rearrangement links TRBV29-1 to TRBJ2-7; maybe TRBD2 (7 bases). The CDR3 extends over 14 amino acids. CDR1 and CDR2 from the germline V gene are SQVTM and ANQGSEA. Trimming stripped 6 bases from V and 5 bases from J, with 20 bases between. DNA for the CDR3: TGCAGCGTCTCCGGGGGGCGACCCCGAGACGAGCAGTACTTC. Encoded protein: CSVSGGRPRDEQYF.

In its sample, this clonotype was seen a few times. The rearrangement links TRBV7-2 to TRBJ2-7; D is unresolved. Germline values: CDR1 SGHTA, CDR2 FQGNSA. CDR3 length: 13 residues. V was cut by 1 base and J by 3 bases, with 7 bases left in between. The CDR3 bases are TGTGCCAGCAGCTTAGTTTTAGGCTACGAGCAGTACTTC. Its translation is CASSLVLGYEQYF.

This sequence joins TRBV29-1 and TRBJ2-7, with 8 bases that match TRBD1. This CDR3 contains 14 residues. J gave up 4 bases and V 2 bases, and 7 bases lay outside the gene matches. CDR1 and CDR2 from the germline V gene are SQVTM and ANQGSEA. The CDR3 DNA reads TGCAGCGTTGAACAAGGGACAGGCAAGTACGAGCAGTACTTC. Its protein product is CSVEQGTGKYEQYF.

The genes are TRBV3-1 and TRBJ1-2, with D unresolved. The germline V gene has CDR1 LGHDT and CDR2 YNNKEL (reference sequence). This CDR3 has 14 residues. Trimming took off 4 bases at V and 7 bases at J, with 16 bases between the two ends. The CDR3 sequence is CASSPTKGSRGYTF. The CDR3 DNA reads as TGTGCCAGCAGCCCAACAAAGGGTTCTCGTGGCTACACCTTC.

This clonotype came up a few times. The chain links TRBV6-4 to TRBJ2-1; D assignment may be TRBD1 or TRBD2 (6 bases each). This CDR3 spans 15 amino acids. The V gene lost 2 bases and the J gene lost 7 bases, with 15 bases spanning the gap. The germline gives CDR1 MRHNA, CDR2 SNTAGT. DNA of the CDR3: TGTGCCAGCAGTGACGTCCCGGGGGCTAATAATGAGCAGTTCTTC. It yields the protein CASSDVPGANNEQFF.

The chain employs TRBV12-3 or TRBV12-4 and TRBJ2-3; D unresolved. The CDR3 loop spans 14 amino acids. V dropped 3 bases and J dropped 2 bases, with 9 bases sitting between them. This CDR3 reads CASSFIQNTDTQYF. The CDR3 coding sequence is TGTGCCAGCAGTTTTATCCAGAACACAGATACGCAGTATTTT.

This clonotype has only a few counts. The chain has TRBV28 and TRBJ2-1; TRBD2 might be the D (6 bases). Per germline, CDR1 MDHEN and CDR2 SYDVKM. V lost 6 bases to trimming and J lost 9 bases, with 9 bases between them. This CDR3 region has 11 residues. Written as DNA, the CDR3 is TGTGCCAGCAGCCCCGGGAGTGAGCAGTTCTTC. Its translation: CASSPGSEQFF.

This chain uses TRBV5-1 with TRBJ2-3; D ambiguous. The CDR3 loop spans 13 amino acids. Germline V gene data show CDR1 as SGHRS and CDR2 as YFSETQ. V was trimmed by 4 bases and J by 6 bases, leaving 12 bases between them. CDR3 sequence: CASSGFERDTQYF. The DNA for the CDR3 is TGCGCCAGCAGCGGCTTCGAGCGTGATACGCAGTATTTT.

A word on this clonotype: This clone may be a read error of a much larger clone one base away. This chain links TRBV29-1 with TRBJ2-4; D is possibly TRBD1 or TRBD2 (5 bases each). Judging by the DNA end, TRBJ2-5 fits better; the J call may be wrong. The CDR3 covers 16 residues. Germline lookup yields CDR1 SQVTM and CDR2 ANQGSEA. CDR3 DNA: TGCAGCGGAGGAGGCTCCCGTCGCCAAAAGGGGGAGACCCAGTACTTC. Protein sequence: CSGGGSRRQKGETQYF.

The chain uses TRBV6-2 or TRBV6-3 and TRBJ2-3; 10 bases match TRBD2. After removal of 2 bases from V and 4 bases from J, the junction contained 9 bases not matched to a gene. Germline loops: CDR1 MNHEY, CDR2 SVGEGT. The CDR3 spans 17 residues. The CDR3 sequence is CASSYKLGLASPDTQYF. DNA for the CDR3: TGTGCCAGCAGTTACAAGTTGGGACTAGCGTCGCCAGATACGCAGTATTTT.

This clonotype has a count of ten or more. This rearrangement joins TRBV29-1 to TRBJ1-2, with TRBD1 identical over 7 bases. The length of the CDR3 is 15 residues. Germline loops: CDR1 SQVTM, CDR2 ANQGSEA. J gave up 0 bases and V 7 bases, and 11 bases lay outside the gene matches. The CDR3 region has the DNA TGCAGCGCCGACAGGGAGGGGACCTCTAACTATGGCTACACCTTC. Amino acids: CSADREGTSNYGYTF.

This clonotype was counted a single time. The chain uses TRBV29-1 and TRBJ2-7; 8 bases fit TRBD1. CDR3 length equals 13 residues. The germline V gene has CDR1 SQVTM and CDR2 ANQGSEA. Unmatched junction bases numbered 10, after V lost 3 bases and J lost 9 bases. The CDR3 DNA is TGCAGCGTTGAGGCGACAGGGGTAAAGAGGCAGTACTTC. It specifies CSVEATGVKRQYF.